The 5 T cell receptor beta chains listed next were all sequenced from one sample in a study of technical replicates of blood from a handful of donors. Sequenced by immunoSEQ multiplex PCR; TCRdb stores in-frame clones only, minus some. The sample contains approximately 69,000 clones, over 70% of which appear only once. Sequencing was done on a sample of PBMCs. These receptors were taken from a human donor in good health. Some clones in this sample may be carry-over from other donors' samples.

The chain joins TRBV2 to TRBJ1-1, with 11 bases matching TRBD1. Germline CDR1 is SNHLY and CDR2 is FYNNEI. With 8 bases clipped from V and 1 base from J, the junction kept 9 bases outside the gene matches. There are 16 residues in the CDR3. CDR3 in DNA: TGTGCCAGCGGGAGGACAGGGGGCTGGGGGAACACTGAAGCTTTCTTT. Protein: CASGRTGGWGNTEAFF.

This chain connects TRBV6-6 to TRBJ2-2; 10 bases map to TRBD2. Germline V CDR1 and CDR2: MNHNY, SVGAGI (reference sequence). With V trimmed by 2 bases and J by 4 bases, 1 base remained unmatched. There are 15 residues in the CDR3. CDR3 DNA sequence: TGTGCCAGCAGTTACGGGACTAGCGCCACCGGGGAGCTGTTTTTT. Amino acid sequence: CASSYGTSATGELFF.

DNA of the CDR3: TGCGCCAGCAGCTTGTCAGGGGGCACTGAAGCTTTCTTT. Amino acids: CASSLSGGTEAFF. This chain links TRBV5-1 with TRBJ1-1, with TRBD1 matching 7 bases. The CDR3 is made up of 13 amino acids. CDR1 is SGHRS, CDR2 YFSETQ, per germline. The trim removed 1 base at V and 4 bases at J, leaving 1 base unmatched.

This chain joins TRBV6-6 and TRBJ2-3; 11 nucleotides match TRBD2. Germline CDR1 and CDR2: MNHNY and SVGAGI (reference sequence). This CDR3 has 16 residues. Trimming took 5 bases from V and 8 from J; bases not matched to a gene: 12. The CDR3 spells CASSHTSGRGFGTQYF. CDR3 DNA sequence: TGTGCCAGCAGTCACACTAGCGGGAGAGGTTTTGGTACGCAGTATTTT.

This chain links TRBV6-1 with TRBJ2-3; 7 bases fit TRBD2. The CDR3 length is 15 residues. V shed 5 bases, J shed 2 bases, and the junction held 7 bases outside the gene matches. CDR1 is MNHNS and CDR2 is SASEGT in the germline V gene. The DNA of the CDR3 is TGTGCCAGCAGTCCACGACTAGCCAACACAGATACGCAGTATTTT. It codes for CASSPRLANTDTQYF.